This T cell receptor (beta chain) was retrieved from a study of beta chain features in type 1 diabetes. Study context: The study found patients and healthy donors alike in age, gender and cell yields. Notes on the study in general: In cDNA sequencing, cells with high TCR expression could be over-represented. Significant though moderate, a shortening of TCRB CDR3s appeared in all four CD4+ subsets of Type 1 diabetes patients.

Sorting of CD4+ naive, central memory, regulatory and stem cell-like memory cells was performed via CD45RO/CCR7/CD25/CD127/CD95/CD27. The germline V gene encodes CDR1 KGHSH and CDR2 LQKENI. The V end was cut by 6 bases, the J end by 0 bases, with 11 bases between. CDR3 length equals 15 residues. This clone was observed a handful of times. Its antigen is still unknown. All of the isolated RNA was reverse transcribed, so expressed TCRB transcripts were sequenced. Measured with immunoSEQ multiplex PCR; TCRdb has only the in-frame clones, and not every one. Among 160,000 or so clones listed, around 10% were seen once.

This chain links TRBV18 with TRBJ1-4; D is unclear. Sequenced material: central memory CD4+ T cells from blood. This receptor was taken from a man between 18 and 29 years old in good health. This CDR3 reads CASSFGRATNEKLFF. CDR3 DNA: TGTGCCAGCTCCTTCGGCAGAGCAACTAATGAAAAACTGTTTTTT.